This T cell receptor (beta chain) was captured in a study of somatic mutations in cytotoxic T cells in rheumatoid arthritis. V was trimmed by 3 bases and J by 1 base, leaving 16 bases between them. This CDR3 spans 17 amino acids. Per germline, CDR1 SGHDT and CDR2 YYEEEE. In the case of this clone: Its cognate antigen is unknown.

Clones were sequenced by immunoSEQ multiplex PCR, and TCRdb holds only the in-frame ones, with some missing. This sample has 13,000 to 15,000 clones; approximately 84% occur once, and the top ten carry 6.5% to 7.5%. Study results and limitations: Rising age went with increasing CD8+ clonality in rheumatoid arthritis patients; healthy controls showed no such increase.

The chain employs TRBV5-6 and TRBJ2-2; perhaps TRBD2 as D (5 bases). Sample: CD8+ T cells sorted from blood. The sequence derives from an adult with rheumatoid arthritis. The CDR3 is CASSSGGASMNTGELFF. CDR3 in DNA: TGTGCCAGCAGCTCAGGAGGAGCCTCAATGAACACCGGGGAGCTGTTTTTT. Based on the CDR3 plus reference TRBV5-6 and TRBJ2-2, the full variable domain is DAGVTQSPTHLIKTRGQQVTLRCSPKSGHDTVSWYQQALGQGPQFIFQYYEEEERQRGNFPDRFSGHQFPNYSSELNVNALLLGDSALYLCASSSGGASMNTGELFFGEGSRLTVL.